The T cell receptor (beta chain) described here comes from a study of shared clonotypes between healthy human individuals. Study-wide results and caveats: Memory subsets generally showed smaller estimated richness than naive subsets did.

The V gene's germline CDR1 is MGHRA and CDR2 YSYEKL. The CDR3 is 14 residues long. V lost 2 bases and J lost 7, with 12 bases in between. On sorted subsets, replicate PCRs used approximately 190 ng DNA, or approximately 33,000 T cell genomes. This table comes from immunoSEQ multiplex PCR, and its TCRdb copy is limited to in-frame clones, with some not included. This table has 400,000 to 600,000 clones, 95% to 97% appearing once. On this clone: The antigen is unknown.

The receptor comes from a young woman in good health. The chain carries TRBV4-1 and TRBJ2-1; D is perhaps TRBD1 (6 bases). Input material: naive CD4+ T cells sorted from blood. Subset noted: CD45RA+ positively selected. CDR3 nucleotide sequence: TGCGCCAGCAGCCAACCAACAGGGTGGAATGAGCAGTTCTTC. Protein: CASSQPTGWNEQFF.